The source of this T cell receptor (beta chain) is a study of identical twins. Regarding the study as a whole: Model-predicted out-of-frame TCR alpha sharing fell below observed values in monozygotic twins.

V was pared by 5 bases and J by 5 bases, with 8 bases of the junction left unmatched. The length of the CDR3 is 16 residues. This clonotype was detected a few times. Its antigen is not identified. One entry per CDR3 protein results from TCRdb running MiXCR on the 5' RACE reads. This table has 700,000 or so distinct CDR3 sequences, under 9% appearing once. This sample also appeared in a second study, on yellow fever vaccine responses in identical twins.

The sequenced sample consisted of PBMCs. This sequence originates from a woman between 18 and 29 years old in good health. The rearrangement joins TRBV12-3 or TRBV12-4 to TRBJ2-2; 10 bases agree with TRBD1. In DNA form, the CDR3 reads TGTGCCAGCAGTACCCAGACAGGGGGCCGGACCGGGGAGCTGTTTTTT. Encoded protein: CASSTQTGGRTGELFF.